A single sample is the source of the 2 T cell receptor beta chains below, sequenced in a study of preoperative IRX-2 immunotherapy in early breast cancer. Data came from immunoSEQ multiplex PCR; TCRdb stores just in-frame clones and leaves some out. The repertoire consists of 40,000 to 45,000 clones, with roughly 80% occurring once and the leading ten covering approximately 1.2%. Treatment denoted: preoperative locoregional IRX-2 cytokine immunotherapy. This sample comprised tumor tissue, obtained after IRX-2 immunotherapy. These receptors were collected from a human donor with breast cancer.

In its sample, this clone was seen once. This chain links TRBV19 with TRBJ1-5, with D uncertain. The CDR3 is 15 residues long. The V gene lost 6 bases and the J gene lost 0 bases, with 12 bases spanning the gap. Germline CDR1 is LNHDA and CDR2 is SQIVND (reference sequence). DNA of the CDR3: TGTGCCAGTAGGTCGGCCGCTTATAGCAATCAGCCCCAGCATTTT. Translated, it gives CASRSAAYSNQPQHF. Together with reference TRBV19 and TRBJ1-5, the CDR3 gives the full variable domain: DGGITQSPKYLFRKEGQNVTLSCEQNLNHDAMYWYRQDPGQGLRLIYYSQIVNDFQKGDIAEGYSVSREKKESFPLTVTSAQKNPTAFYLCASRSAAYSNQPQHFGDGTRLSIL.

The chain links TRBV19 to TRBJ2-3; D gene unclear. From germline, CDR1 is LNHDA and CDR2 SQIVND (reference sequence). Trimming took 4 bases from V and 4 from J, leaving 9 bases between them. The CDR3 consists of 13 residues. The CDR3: CASSRKWADTQYF. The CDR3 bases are TGTGCCAGTAGTAGAAAGTGGGCAGATACGCAGTATTTT. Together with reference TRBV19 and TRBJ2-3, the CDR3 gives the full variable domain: DGGITQSPKYLFRKEGQNVTLSCEQNLNHDAMYWYRQDPGQGLRLIYYSQIVNDFQKGDIAEGYSVSREKKESFPLTVTSAQKNPTAFYLCASSRKWADTQYFGPGTRLTVL.